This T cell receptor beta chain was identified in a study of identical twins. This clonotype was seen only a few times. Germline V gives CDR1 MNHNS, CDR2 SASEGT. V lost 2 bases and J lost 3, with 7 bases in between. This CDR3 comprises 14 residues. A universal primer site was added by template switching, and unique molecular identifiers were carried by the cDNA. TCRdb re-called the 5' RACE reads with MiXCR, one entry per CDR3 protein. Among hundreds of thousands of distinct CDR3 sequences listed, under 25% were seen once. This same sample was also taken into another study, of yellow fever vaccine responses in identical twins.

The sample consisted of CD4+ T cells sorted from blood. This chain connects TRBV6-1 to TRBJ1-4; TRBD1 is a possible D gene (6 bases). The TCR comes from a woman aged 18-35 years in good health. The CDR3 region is CASSEWTANEKLFF. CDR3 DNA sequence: TGTGCCAGCAGTGAATGGACAGCTAATGAAAAACTGTTTTTT.